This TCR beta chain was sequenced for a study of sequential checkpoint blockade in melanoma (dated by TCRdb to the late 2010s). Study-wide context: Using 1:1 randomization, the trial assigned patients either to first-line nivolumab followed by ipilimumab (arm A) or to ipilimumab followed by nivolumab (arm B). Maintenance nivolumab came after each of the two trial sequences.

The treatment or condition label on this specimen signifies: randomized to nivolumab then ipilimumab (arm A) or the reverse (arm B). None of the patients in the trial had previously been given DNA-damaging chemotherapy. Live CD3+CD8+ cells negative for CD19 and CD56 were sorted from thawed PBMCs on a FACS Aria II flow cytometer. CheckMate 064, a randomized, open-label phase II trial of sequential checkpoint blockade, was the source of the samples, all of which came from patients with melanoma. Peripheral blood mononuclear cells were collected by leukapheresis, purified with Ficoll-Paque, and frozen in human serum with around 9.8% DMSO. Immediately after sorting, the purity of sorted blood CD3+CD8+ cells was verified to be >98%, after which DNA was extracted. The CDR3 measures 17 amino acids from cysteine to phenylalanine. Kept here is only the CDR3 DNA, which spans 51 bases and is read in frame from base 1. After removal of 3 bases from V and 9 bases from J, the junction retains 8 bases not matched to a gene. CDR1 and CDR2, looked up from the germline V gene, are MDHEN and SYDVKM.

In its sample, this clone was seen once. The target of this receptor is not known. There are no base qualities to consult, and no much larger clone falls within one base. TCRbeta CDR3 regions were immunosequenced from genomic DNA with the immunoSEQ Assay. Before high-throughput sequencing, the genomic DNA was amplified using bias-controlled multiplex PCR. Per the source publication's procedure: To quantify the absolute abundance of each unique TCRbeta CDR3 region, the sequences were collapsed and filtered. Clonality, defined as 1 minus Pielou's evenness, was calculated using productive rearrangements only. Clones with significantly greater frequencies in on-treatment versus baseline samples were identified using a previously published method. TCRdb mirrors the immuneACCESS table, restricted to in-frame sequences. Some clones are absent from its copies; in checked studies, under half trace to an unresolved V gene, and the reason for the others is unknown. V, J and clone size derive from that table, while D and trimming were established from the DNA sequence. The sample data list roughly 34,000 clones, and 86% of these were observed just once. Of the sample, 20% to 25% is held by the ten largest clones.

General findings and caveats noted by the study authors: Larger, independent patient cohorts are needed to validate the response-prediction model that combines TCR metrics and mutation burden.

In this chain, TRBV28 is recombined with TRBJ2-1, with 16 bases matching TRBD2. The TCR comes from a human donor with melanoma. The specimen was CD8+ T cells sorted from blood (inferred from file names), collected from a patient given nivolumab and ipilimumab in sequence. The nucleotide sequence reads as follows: TGTGCCAGCAGTTTGGGACTAGCGGGAGGGATTATGGGTGAGCAGTTCTTC. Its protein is CASSLGLAGGIMGEQFF.